The T cell receptor beta chain described here comes from a study of blood T cell repertoires in COVID-19. About the study: T cells, B-cell-depleted T cells, or PBMCs provided the cDNA or gDNA that served as material.

Sequencing was performed with immunoSEQ multiplex PCR; in TCRdb, only in-frame clones are kept and a portion is missing. Of around 250,000 clones listed, 83% are singletons. V shed 1 base and J shed 7 bases, with 10 bases lying between them. This CDR3 spans 13 amino acids. Per germline, CDR1 SNHLY and CDR2 FYNNEI. The sequence derives from a man in his fifties or sixties who had recovered from COVID-19. This chain links TRBV2 with TRBJ1-1; no clear D. Source material: peripheral blood. CDR3 nucleotide sequence: TGTGCCAGCAGTGAAGAAGCGGGGATTGAAGCTTTCTTT. As protein: CASSEEAGIEAFF.